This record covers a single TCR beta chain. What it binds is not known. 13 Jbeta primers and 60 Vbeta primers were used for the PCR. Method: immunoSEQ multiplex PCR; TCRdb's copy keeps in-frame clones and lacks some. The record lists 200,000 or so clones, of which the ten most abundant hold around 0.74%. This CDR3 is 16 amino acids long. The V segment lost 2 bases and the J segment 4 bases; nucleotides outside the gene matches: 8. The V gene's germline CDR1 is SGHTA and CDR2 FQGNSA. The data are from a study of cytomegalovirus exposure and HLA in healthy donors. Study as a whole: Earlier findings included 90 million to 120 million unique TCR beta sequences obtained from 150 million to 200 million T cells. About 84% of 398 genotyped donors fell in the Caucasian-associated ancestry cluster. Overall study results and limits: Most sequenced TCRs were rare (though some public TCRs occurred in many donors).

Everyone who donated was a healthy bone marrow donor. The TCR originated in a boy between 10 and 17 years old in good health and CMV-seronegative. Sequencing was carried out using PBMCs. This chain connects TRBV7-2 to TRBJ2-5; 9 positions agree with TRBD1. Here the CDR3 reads CASSLTGGVSIETQYF. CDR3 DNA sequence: TGTGCCAGCAGCTTAACAGGGGGCGTCTCAATAGAGACCCAGTACTTC.